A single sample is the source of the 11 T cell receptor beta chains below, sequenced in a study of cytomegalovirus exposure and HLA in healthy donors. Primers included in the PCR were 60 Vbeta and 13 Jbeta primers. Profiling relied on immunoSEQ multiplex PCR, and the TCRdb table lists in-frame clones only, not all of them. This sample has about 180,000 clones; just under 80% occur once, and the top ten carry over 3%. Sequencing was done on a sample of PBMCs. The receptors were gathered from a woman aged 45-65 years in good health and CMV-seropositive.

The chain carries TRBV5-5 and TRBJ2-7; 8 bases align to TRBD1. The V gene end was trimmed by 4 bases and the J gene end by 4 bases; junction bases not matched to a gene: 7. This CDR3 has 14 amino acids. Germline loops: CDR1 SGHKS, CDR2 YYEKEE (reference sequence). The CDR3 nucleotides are TGTGCCAGCAGCGTCAGGACAGGGAATTACGAGCAGTACTTC. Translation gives CASSVRTGNYEQYF.

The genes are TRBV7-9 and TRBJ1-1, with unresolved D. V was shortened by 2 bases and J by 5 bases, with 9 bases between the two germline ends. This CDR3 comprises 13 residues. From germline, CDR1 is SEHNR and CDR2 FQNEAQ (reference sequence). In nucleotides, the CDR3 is TGTGCCAGCAGCTTAAGCGACGGGACTGAAGCTTTCTTT. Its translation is CASSLSDGTEAFF.

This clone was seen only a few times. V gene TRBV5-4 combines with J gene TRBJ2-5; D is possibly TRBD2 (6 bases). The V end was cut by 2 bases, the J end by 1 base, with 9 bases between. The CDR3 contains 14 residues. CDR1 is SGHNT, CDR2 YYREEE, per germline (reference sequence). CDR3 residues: CASSFTGSQETQYF. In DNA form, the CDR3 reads TGTGCCAGCAGCTTTACCGGGAGCCAAGAGACCCAGTACTTC. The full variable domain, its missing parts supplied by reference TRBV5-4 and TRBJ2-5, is ETGVTQSPTHLIKTRGQQVTLRCSSQSGHNTVSWYQQALGQGPQFIFQYYREEENGRGNFPPRFSGLQFPNYSSELNVNALELDDSALYLCASSFTGSQETQYFGPGTRLLVL.

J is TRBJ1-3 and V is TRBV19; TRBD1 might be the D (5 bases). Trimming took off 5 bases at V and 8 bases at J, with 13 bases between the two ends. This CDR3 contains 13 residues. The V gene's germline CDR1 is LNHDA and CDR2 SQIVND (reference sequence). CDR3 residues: CASSPTGVDTIYF. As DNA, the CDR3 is TGTGCCAGTAGTCCCACGGGGGTGGACACCATATATTTT.

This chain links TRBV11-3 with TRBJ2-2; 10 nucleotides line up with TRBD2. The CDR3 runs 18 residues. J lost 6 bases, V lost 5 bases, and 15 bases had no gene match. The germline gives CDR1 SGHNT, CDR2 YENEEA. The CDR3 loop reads CASSLSRGLAQIPGELFF. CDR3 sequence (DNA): TGTGCCAGCAGCCTATCAAGGGGACTAGCGCAAATCCCCGGGGAGCTGTTTTTT. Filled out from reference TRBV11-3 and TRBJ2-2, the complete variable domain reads EAGVVQSPRYKIIEKKQPVAFWCNPISGHNTLYWYLQNLGQGPELLIRYENEEAVDDSQLPKDRFSAERLKGVDSTLKIQPAELGDSAVYLCASSLSRGLAQIPGELFFGEGSRLTVL.

CDR3 DNA: TGTGCTAGTGGTTTGGGAGGTTATCAGCCCCAGCATTTT. Translated, it gives CASGLGGYQPQHF. This chain joins TRBV12-5 and TRBJ1-5, with D unresolved. CDR3 size: 13 residues. CDR1 and CDR2 (germline): LGHNT, FRNRAP. The V end was cut by 1 base, the J end by 5 bases, with 6 bases between.

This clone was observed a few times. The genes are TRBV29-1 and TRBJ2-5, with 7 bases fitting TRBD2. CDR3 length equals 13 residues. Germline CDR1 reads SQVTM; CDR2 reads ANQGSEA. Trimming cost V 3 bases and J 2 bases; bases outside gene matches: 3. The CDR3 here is CSVDGRVQETQYF. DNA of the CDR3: TGCAGCGTTGATGGGAGGGTGCAAGAGACCCAGTACTTC.

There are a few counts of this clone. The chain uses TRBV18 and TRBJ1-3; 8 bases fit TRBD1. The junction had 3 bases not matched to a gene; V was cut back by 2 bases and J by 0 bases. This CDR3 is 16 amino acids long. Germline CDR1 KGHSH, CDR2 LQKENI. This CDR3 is CASSPTGTGSGNTIYF. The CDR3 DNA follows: TGTGCCAGCTCACCAACAGGGACAGGCTCTGGAAACACCATATATTTT.

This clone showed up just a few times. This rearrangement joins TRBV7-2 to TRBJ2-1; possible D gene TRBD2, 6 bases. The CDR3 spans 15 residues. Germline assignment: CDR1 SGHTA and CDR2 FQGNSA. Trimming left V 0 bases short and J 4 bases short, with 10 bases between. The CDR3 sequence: CASSLAGGRYNEQFF. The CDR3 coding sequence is TGTGCCAGCAGCTTAGCGGGAGGCCGTTACAATGAGCAGTTCTTC.

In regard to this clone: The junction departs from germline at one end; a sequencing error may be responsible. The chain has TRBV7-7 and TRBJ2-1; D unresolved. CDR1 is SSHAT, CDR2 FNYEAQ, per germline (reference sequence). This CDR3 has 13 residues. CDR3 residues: CASSSDLNNEQFF. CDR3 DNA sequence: TGTGCTAGCAGCTCCGACTTAAACAATGAGCAGTTCTTC. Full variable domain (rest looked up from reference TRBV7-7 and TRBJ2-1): GAGVSQSPRYKVTKRGQDVTLRCDPISSHATLYWYQQALGQGPEFLTYFNYEAQPDKSGLPSDRFSAERPEGSISTLTIQRTEQRDSAMYRCASSSDLNNEQFFGPGTRLTVL.

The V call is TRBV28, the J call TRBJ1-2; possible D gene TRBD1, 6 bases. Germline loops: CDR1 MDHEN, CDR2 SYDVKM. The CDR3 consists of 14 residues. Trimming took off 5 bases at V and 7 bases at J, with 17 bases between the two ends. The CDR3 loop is CASSLIEGGIGYTF. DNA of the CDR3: TGTGCCAGCAGTCTGATTGAGGGGGGGATTGGCTACACCTTC.